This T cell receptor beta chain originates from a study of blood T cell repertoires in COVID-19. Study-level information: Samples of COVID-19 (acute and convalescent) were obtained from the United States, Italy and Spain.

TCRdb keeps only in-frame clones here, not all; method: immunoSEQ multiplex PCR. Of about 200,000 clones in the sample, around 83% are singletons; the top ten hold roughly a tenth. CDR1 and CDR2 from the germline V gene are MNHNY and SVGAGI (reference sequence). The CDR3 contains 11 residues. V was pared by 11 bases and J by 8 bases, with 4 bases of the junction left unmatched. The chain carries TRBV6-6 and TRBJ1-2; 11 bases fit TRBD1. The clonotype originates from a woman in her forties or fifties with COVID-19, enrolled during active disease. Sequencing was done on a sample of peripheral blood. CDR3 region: CAGQGAEGYTF. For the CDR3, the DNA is TGTGCCGGACAGGGGGCAGAAGGCTACACCTTC.